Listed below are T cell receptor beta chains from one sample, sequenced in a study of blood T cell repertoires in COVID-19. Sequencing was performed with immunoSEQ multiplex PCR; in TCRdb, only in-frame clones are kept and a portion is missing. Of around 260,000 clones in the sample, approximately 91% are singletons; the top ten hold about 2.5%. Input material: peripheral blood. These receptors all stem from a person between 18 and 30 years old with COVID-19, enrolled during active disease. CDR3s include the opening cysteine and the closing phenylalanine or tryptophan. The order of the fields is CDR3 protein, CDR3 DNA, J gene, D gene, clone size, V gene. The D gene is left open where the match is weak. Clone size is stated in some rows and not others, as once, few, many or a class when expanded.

CASSNTGVGTEAFF	TGTGCCAGCAGCAACACAGGGGTGGGCACTGAAGCTTTCTTT	TRBJ1-1	TRBD1	NA	TRBV6-5
CASRGGQGETQYF	TGTGCCAGCAGGGGGGGACAGGGGGAGACCCAGTACTTC	TRBJ2-5	TRBD1	NA	TRBV6-6
CSATRRPESTDTQYF	TGCAGCGCGACCCGGCGGCCTGAGAGCACAGATACGCAGTATTTT	TRBJ2-3	NA	once	TRBV29-1
CASSVLDFQSETQYF	TGTGCCAGCAGCGTCCTGGACTTCCAATCGGAGACCCAGTACTTC	TRBJ2-5	NA	once	TRBV9
CASSLELGTGRETQYF	TGTGCCAGCAGCTTAGAACTAGGGACAGGTCGGGAGACCCAGTACTTC	TRBJ2-5	TRBD1	NA	TRBV7-2
CASSLGVMNTEAFF	TGTGCCAGCAGCTTAGGAGTCATGAACACTGAAGCTTTCTTT	TRBJ1-1	NA	NA	TRBV11-2
CASSWAGHSGANVLTF	TGTGCCAGCAGCTGGGCCGGACATTCTGGGGCCAACGTCCTGACTTTC	TRBJ2-6	NA	NA	TRBV7-9
CASSPGLISTDTQYF	TGTGCCAGCAGCCCGGGACTTATAAGCACAGATACGCAGTATTTT	TRBJ2-3	NA	NA	TRBV3-1/TRBV3-2
CAWSVSSSGNTIYF	TGTGCCTGGAGTGTTTCTAGCTCTGGAAACACCATATATTTT	TRBJ1-3	NA	NA	TRBV30
CASSVGASGGTEAFF	TGTGCCAGCAGCGTAGGGGCGTCGGGAGGAACTGAAGCTTTCTTT	TRBJ1-1	NA	NA	TRBV9
CASSLEGRGDYGYTF	TGCGCCAGCAGCTTGGAGGGGCGGGGAGACTATGGCTACACCTTC	TRBJ1-2	NA	few	TRBV5-1
CATSDPGTEGGGNIQYF	TGTGCCACCAGTGATCCCGGGACAGAGGGTGGAGGGAATATCCAGTACTTC	TRBJ2-5	NA	NA	TRBV24-1
CASSPGGGFYTDTQYF	TGTGCCAGCAGCCCCGGCGGGGGGTTCTACACAGATACGCAGTATTTT	TRBJ2-3	TRBD2	NA	TRBV5-5
CASSPSDSSAGFSGNTIYF	TGTGCCAGCAGCCCGTCGGATTCTTCTGCAGGGTTCTCTGGAAACACCATATATTTT	TRBJ1-3	NA	few	TRBV7-9
CASSYRPAGVPGTDTQYF	TGTGCCAGCAGTTACCGTCCAGCGGGAGTCCCTGGCACAGATACGCAGTATTTT	TRBJ2-3	TRBD2	NA	TRBV6-2/TRBV6-3
CASSVGTGGPRSIYNEQFF	TGTGCCAGCAGTGTAGGGACAGGGGGCCCCCGTAGCATTTACAATGAGCAGTTCTTC	TRBJ2-1	TRBD1	NA	TRBV28
CAGGTSGFNEQFF	TGTGCCGGAGGGACTAGCGGGTTTAATGAGCAGTTCTTC	TRBJ2-1	TRBD2	NA	TRBV5-6
CASSFRKREGQTQYF	TGTGCCAGCAGTTTCCGTAAGCGGGAGGGACAGACCCAGTACTTC	TRBJ2-5	TRBD2	once	TRBV27
CASSQDALAGVGELFF	TGCGCCAGCAGCCAAGATGCTCTAGCGGGAGTCGGGGAGCTGTTTTTT	TRBJ2-2	TRBD2	few	TRBV4-3
CASSRTWENSPLHF	TGTGCCAGTAGTCGAACGTGGGAGAATTCACCCCTCCACTTT	TRBJ1-6	NA	NA	TRBV19
CASSLRGAASGVSYEQYF	TGTGCCAGCAGCTTAAGGGGTGCAGCTAGCGGGGTCTCCTACGAGCAGTACTTC	TRBJ2-7	TRBD2	NA	TRBV11-2
CASSEASITTNTGELFF	TGTGCCAGCAGTGAAGCCTCGATAACTACGAACACCGGGGAGCTGTTTTTT	TRBJ2-2	NA	NA	TRBV2
CASNEQGSGPDTQYF	TGTGCCAGCAATGAACAGGGGTCCGGACCAGATACGCAGTATTTT	TRBJ2-3	TRBD1	NA	TRBV6-6
CASSLVDSLNEQFF	TGTGCCAGCAGTTTAGTAGACTCCCTTAATGAGCAGTTCTTC	TRBJ2-1	NA	NA	TRBV27
CASSVQQGAYGYTF	TGTGCCAGCAGCGTACAACAGGGGGCCTATGGCTACACCTTC	TRBJ1-2	TRBD1	few	TRBV9
CASSDLAGGPAYNEQFF	TGCGCCAGCAGTGACCTAGCGGGAGGGCCTGCGTACAATGAGCAGTTCTTC	TRBJ2-1	TRBD2	NA	TRBV10-1
CASSRDSRIEAFF	TGCGCCAGTAGTCGGGACAGCCGCATTGAAGCTTTCTTT	TRBJ1-1	TRBD1	few	TRBV5-1